What follows are 18 T cell receptor beta chains derived from one specimen sequenced in a study of blood T cells in healthy people across ages. Combining a sample-barcoded 5' primer with a J-beta primer mix, a second PCR ran for about 7 to 12 cycles. TCRdb recomputed calls from the 5' RACE reads with MiXCR, one row per CDR3 protein. The sample includes roughly 2 million distinct CDR3 sequences, less than 50% seen only once; the top ten take approximately 2%. The sequenced sample consisted of blood. Receptor source: a woman aged 40-49 years in good health.

Of note for this clonotype: One junction end disagrees with the germline gene, perhaps due to a read error. This chain joins TRBV28 and TRBJ1-2, with D maybe TRBD1 (5 bases). Germline V lookup: CDR1 MDHEN, CDR2 SYDVKM. This CDR3 comprises 14 residues. Written as DNA, the CDR3 is TGTGCCAGCAGTATGACAGACATGGGCTATGGCCACACCTTC. It yields the protein CASSMTDMGYGHTF.

The rearrangement uses TRBV6-2 or TRBV6-3 and TRBJ2-1; no definite D call. The V gene lost 4 bases and the J gene lost 7 bases, with 11 bases spanning the gap. This CDR3 contains 13 residues. Germline values: CDR1 MNHEY, CDR2 SVGEGT. The CDR3 region has the DNA TGTGCCAGCAGTTCGGAAAGGCGGAATGAGCAGTTCTTC. Translating it yields CASSSERRNEQFF.

The chain couples TRBV3-1 to TRBJ2-3; D gene ambiguous. The CDR3 is 13 amino acids. Trimming removed 0 bases from V and 4 bases from J, with 5 bases in between. Germline V gives CDR1 LGHDT, CDR2 YNNKEL (reference sequence). The CDR3 region has the DNA TGTGCCAGCAGCCAAGATAAGTCAGATACGCAGTATTTT. This codes for CASSQDKSDTQYF.

The chain links TRBV12-3 or TRBV12-4 to TRBJ2-3; 8 bases are shared with TRBD2. This CDR3 comprises 14 residues. The V gene end was trimmed by 5 bases and the J gene end by 5 bases; junction bases not matched to a gene: 6. The CDR3 here is CASSLAGGVDTQYF. The CDR3 DNA sequence: TGTGCCAGCAGTCTCGCGGGGGGCGTAGATACGCAGTATTTT.

The V call is TRBV4-1, the J call TRBJ2-4, with 7 bases matching TRBD2. The CDR3 is 15 residues long. V was pared by 1 base and J by 9 bases, with 9 bases of the junction left unmatched. In germline, CDR1 is MGHRA, CDR2 YSYEKL. The CDR3 loop is CASSQGLLGEGIQYF. The DNA for the CDR3 is TGCGCCAGCAGCCAAGGACTCCTCGGGGAGGGCATTCAGTACTTC.

V and J are TRBV27 and TRBJ2-5, with 14 bases that match TRBD2. The germline gives CDR1 MNHEY, CDR2 SMNVEV (reference sequence). V gave up 8 bases and J gave up 5 bases; unmatched junction bases: 10. This CDR3 is built from 16 residues. The CDR3 spells CASHGTSGGPGETQYF. The CDR3 DNA sequence: TGTGCCAGCCACGGGACTAGCGGGGGACCGGGGGAGACCCAGTACTTC.

The chain combines TRBV5-1 with TRBJ2-3; TRBD1 might be the D (6 bases). CDR1 and CDR2 (germline): SGHRS, YFSETQ. The V and J ends lost 5 bases and 6 bases respectively, with 16 bases between them. The CDR3 is 14 amino acids. CDR3 coding DNA: TGCGCCAGCAGGGTAACAGGGACCTTGGATACGCAGTATTTT. This gives the protein CASRVTGTLDTQYF. Supplemented by reference TRBV5-1 and TRBJ2-3, the full variable domain reads KAGVTQTPRYLIKTRGQQVTLSCSPISGHRSVSWYQQTPGQGLQFLFEYFSETQRNKGNFPGRFSGRQFSNSRSEMNVSTLELGDSALYLCASRVTGTLDTQYFGPGTRLTVL.

The J gene is TRBJ1-2, the V gene TRBV7-2; D may be TRBD1 (6 bases). Trimming pared 1 base from V and 7 bases from J, leaving 10 bases between. The V gene's germline CDR1 is SGHTA and CDR2 FQGNSA. This CDR3 spans 13 amino acids. This chain's CDR3 is CASSLERGSGYTF. Written as DNA, the CDR3 is TGTGCCAGCAGCTTAGAGAGGGGGTCTGGCTACACCTTC.

The V gene is TRBV9, the J gene TRBJ2-1; D perhaps matches TRBD2 (6 bases). The tail of the sequence fits TRBJ2-7 better, so the J call may be wrong. The CDR3 is made up of 15 amino acids. Germline V CDR1 and CDR2: SGDLS, YYNGEE. CDR3 DNA: TGTGCCAGCAGCGTAAGGGGACTGGACTACAATGAGCAGTACTTC. As protein: CASSVRGLDYNEQYF.

The chain has TRBV5-1 and TRBJ2-1; D may be TRBD1 or TRBD2 (5 bases each). The CDR3 consists of 15 residues. V lost 4 bases, J lost 5 bases, and 16 bases lay in between. CDR1 and CDR2 from the germline V gene are SGHRS and YFSETQ. For the CDR3, the DNA is TGCGCCAGCAGCGAGTCCGGGACGGGCCACAATGAGCAGTTCTTC. This gives the protein CASSESGTGHNEQFF.

V and J are TRBV20-1 and TRBJ2-5; 10 bases agree with TRBD2. From germline, CDR1 is DFQATT and CDR2 SNEGSKA (reference sequence). V gave up 2 bases and J gave up 2 bases; unmatched junction bases: 11. CDR3 length: 17 amino acids. The CDR3 DNA reads TGCAGTGCTAGATCCCCATTAGCGGGGGGATCGCAAGAGACCCAGTACTTC. It codes for CSARSPLAGGSQETQYF.

This clonotype has a handful of counts. The rearrangement uses TRBV7-2 and TRBJ1-4; weak D call: TRBD1 (5 bases). The CDR3 extends over 17 amino acids. V was shortened by 3 bases and J by 4 bases, with 18 bases between the two germline ends. Germline loops: CDR1 SGHTA, CDR2 FQGNSA. This chain's CDR3 is CASSLTVPRLGNEKLFF. In nucleotides, the CDR3 is TGTGCCAGCAGCTTGACAGTGCCCCGCTTGGGTAATGAAAAACTGTTTTTT.

The genes are TRBV6-2 or TRBV6-3 and TRBJ2-1; the match to TRBD1 covers 7 bases. Germline-derived CDR1 and CDR2 are MNHEY and SVGEGT. V trimming: 10 bases; J trimming: 8 bases; junction bases outside the gene matches: 11. This CDR3 comprises 13 residues. The CDR3 DNA reads as TGTGCCACTGGACAGGCGGTTGGCTATGAGCAGTTCTTC. Translated: CATGQAVGYEQFF.

The chain recombines TRBV7-2 with TRBJ2-4, with D possibly being TRBD2 (7 bases). Germline values: CDR1 SGHTA, CDR2 FQGNSA. Trimming shortened V by 1 base and J by 6 bases, and 19 bases separated the two germline ends. This CDR3 is built from 17 residues. CDR3 nucleotides: TGTGCCAGCAGCTTAGGGGGAGGGGGGAGAGCTAGAAACATTCAGTACTTC. This codes for CASSLGGGGRARNIQYF. The complete variable domain, with remaining parts taken from reference TRBV7-2 and TRBJ2-4, reads GAGVSQSPSNKVTEKGKDVELRCDPISGHTALYWYRQSLGQGLEFLIYFQGNSAPDKSGLPSDRFSAERTGGSVSTLTIQRTQQEDSAVYLCASSLGGGGRARNIQYFGAGTRLSVL.

This chain uses TRBV6-2 or TRBV6-3 with TRBJ2-1; TRBD2 aligns across 7 bases. In germline, CDR1 is MNHEY, CDR2 SVGEGT. This CDR3 region has 19 residues. The J segment lost 0 bases and the V segment lost 3 bases, leaving 14 bases of the junction unmatched. The CDR3 sequence: CASSYAVVSGDRSYNEQFF. As DNA, the CDR3 is TGTGCCAGCAGTTATGCGGTCGTCAGCGGGGATCGCTCCTACAATGAGCAGTTCTTC.

J is TRBJ2-7 and V is TRBV6-2 or TRBV6-3; a weak D match, TRBD2 (5 bases). Trimming removed 7 bases from V and 3 bases from J, with 7 bases in between. The CDR3 has 11 amino acids. In germline, CDR1 is MNHEY, CDR2 SVGEGT. The CDR3 sequence: CASTDYYEQYF. The CDR3 DNA reads as TGTGCCAGCACCGACTACTACGAGCAGTACTTC.

This clonotype was detected once. The V and J genes are TRBV29-1 and TRBJ1-6; 10 nucleotides align to TRBD1. The CDR3 sequence is 14 residues long. Germline CDR1 and CDR2: SQVTM and ANQGSEA. V dropped 5 bases and J dropped 7; count of bases not matched to a gene: 5. CDR3: CSVSLGQGNSPLHF. CDR3 bases: TGCAGCGTTTCTCTGGGACAGGGGAATTCACCCCTCCACTTT.

This chain uses TRBV28 with TRBJ1-4; D is unresolved. The CDR3 has 14 amino acids. V was clipped by 5 bases and J by 2 bases, with 9 bases between them. In germline, CDR1 is MDHEN, CDR2 SYDVKM. Here the CDR3 reads CASSPPGTNEKLFF. The CDR3 nucleotides read TGTGCCAGCAGTCCCCCGGGCACTAATGAAAAACTGTTTTTT. Full variable domain (outside the CDR3, taken from reference TRBV28 and TRBJ1-4): DVKVTQSSRYLVKRTGEKVFLECVQDMDHENMFWYRQDPGLGLRLIYFSYDVKMKEKGDIPEGYSVSREKKERFSLILESASTNQTSMYLCASSPPGTNEKLFFGSGTQLSVL.